Listed below are T cell receptor beta chains from one sample, sequenced in a study of blood T cells in healthy people across ages. Each CDR3 protein is one row after TCRdb ran MiXCR on the 5' RACE reads. Of 1.2 million to 1.5 million distinct CDR3 sequences listed, approximately 40% were seen once; the top ten hold 7% to 9%. The sequencing input was blood. The receptors stem from a woman aged 18-35 years in good health. CDR3s include the opening cysteine and the closing phenylalanine or tryptophan. D genes are given only for firm matches. Not every row has a clone size; where given, it reads once, few, many or a size class.

TRBD1 TRBJ2-7 - TRBV4-1 CASSQDRQGIREQYF TGCGCCAGCAGCCAAGACAGACAGGGAATTCGCGAGCAGTACTTC
TRBD1 TRBJ1-1 - TRBV5-1 CASSLGPQGEYTEAFF TGCGCCAGCAGCTTGGGACCCCAGGGGGAATACACTGAAGCTTTCTTT
- TRBJ2-7 - TRBV30 CAWSRFQDAEQYF TGTGCCTGGAGTCGATTCCAGGACGCCGAGCAGTACTTC
TRBD2 TRBJ2-3 - TRBV7-2 CASTRLAGGLDTQYF TGTGCCAGCACCAGACTAGCGGGGGGTTTAGATACGCAGTATTTT
- TRBJ2-1 - TRBV25-1 CASSVGPRNEQFF TGTGCCAGCAGTGTCGGGCCCCGCAATGAGCAGTTCTTC
- TRBJ2-5 few TRBV12-3/TRBV12-4 CASNSGTSKETQYF TGTGCCAGCAATTCCGGGACTTCAAAAGAGACCCAGTACTTC
TRBD2 TRBJ2-1 - TRBV12-3/TRBV12-4 CASSGLAETQFF TGTGCCAGCAGTGGGCTAGCGGAGACCCAGTTCTTC
- TRBJ1-2 - TRBV6-2/TRBV6-3 CASSYGVVFYGYTF TGTGCCAGCAGTTACGGAGTCGTCTTCTATGGCTACACCTTC
TRBD1 TRBJ1-2 few TRBV7-3 CASSTGTADGYTF TGTGCCAGCAGCACCGGGACAGCAGATGGCTACACCTTC
- TRBJ2-5 few TRBV20-1 CSVIPGIGSQETQYF TGCAGTGTCATTCCAGGCATCGGCAGCCAAGAGACCCAGTACTTC
- TRBJ2-5 - TRBV21-1 CASSNPGGGPKETQYF TGTGCCAGCAGCAACCCTGGGGGGGGACCAAAAGAGACCCAGTACTTC
- TRBJ1-1 - TRBV5-1 CASSPLLVRSTEAFF TGCGCCAGCAGCCCCCTCTTGGTCAGAAGTACTGAAGCTTTCTTT
TRBD2 TRBJ2-7 - TRBV6-2/TRBV6-3 CASSHLAGASYEQYF TGTGCCAGCAGCCATCTAGCGGGGGCCAGCTACGAGCAGTACTTC
TRBD1 TRBJ1-1 - TRBV4-1 CASSQPGQGNTEAFF TGCGCCAGCAGCCAACCGGGACAGGGAAACACTGAAGCTTTCTTT
- TRBJ2-3 - TRBV5-8 CASSLGGQLGTDTQYF TGTGCCAGCAGCTTGGGAGGACAGCTTGGCACAGATACGCAGTATTTT
- TRBJ1-5 - TRBV4-1 CASSHGEEYSNQPQHF TGCGCCAGCAGCCATGGAGAAGAATATAGCAATCAGCCCCAGCATTTT
- TRBJ2-1 once TRBV4-1 CASSPRGGPPYNEQFF TGCGCCAGCAGCCCGCGTGGCGGGCCCCCCTACAATGAGCAGTTCTTC
- TRBJ1-2 - TRBV28 CASSLSPGVNYGYTF TGTGCCAGCAGTTTATCGCCAGGGGTGAACTATGGCTACACCTTC
- TRBJ2-7 - TRBV20-1 CSARGESRGYEQYF TGCAGTGCTAGAGGGGAGAGTAGGGGGTACGAGCAGTACTTC
TRBD2 TRBJ2-1 few TRBV5-1 CASSIGIDTSGYNEQFF TGCGCCAGCAGCATTGGCATCGATACTAGCGGGTACAATGAGCAGTTCTTC
TRBD1 TRBJ1-5 - TRBV12-3/TRBV12-4 CASRSSGGSNQPQHF TGTGCCAGCCGAAGCTCAGGGGGAAGCAATCAGCCCCAGCATTTT
- TRBJ2-6 few TRBV5-6 CASRTVGANVLTF TGTGCCAGCCGGACAGTGGGAGCCAACGTCCTGACTTTC
- TRBJ2-3 - TRBV5-1 CASSLGGTSDTQYF TGCGCCAGCAGCTTGGGCGGTACCTCAGATACGCAGTATTTT
- TRBJ1-6 - TRBV12-3/TRBV12-4 CASRGNLGDNSPLHF TGTGCCAGCAGGGGCAACCTCGGGGATAATTCACCCCTCCACTTT
TRBD2 TRBJ2-3 few TRBV20-1 CSARLAGATDTQYF TGCAGTGCTAGACTAGCGGGGGCCACAGATACGCAGTATTTT
- TRBJ1-5 - TRBV28 CASSSPGNRQPQHF TGTGCCAGCAGTTCCCCGGGGAACCGTCAGCCCCAGCATTTT